A selection of T cell receptor beta chains follows, all from one sample in a study of response to subunit inactivated influenza vaccine. One entry per CDR3 protein results from TCRdb running MiXCR on the RT-PCR reads. The sample lists around 200,000 distinct CDR3 sequences, about 9% occurring once. Sequencing used non-naive T cells sorted from PBMCs, obtained on the day of vaccination. All receptors come from a man aged 45-60 years who received an inactivated influenza vaccine. Both conserved end residues are part of each CDR3. D genes are given only for firm matches. Not every row has a clone size; where given, it reads once, few, many or a size class.

D	size	V	J	length	CDR3	DNA
-	-	TRBV10-3	TRBJ1-2	14	CAISSTGLGGGYTF	TGTGCCATCAGTTCTACAGGGTTAGGGGGTGGCTACACCTTC
-	-	TRBV10-3	TRBJ2-1	14	CAIQLSGSDNEQFF	TGTGCCATCCAATTATCCGGGAGCGACAATGAGCAGTTCTTC
TRBD1	many	TRBV24-1	TRBJ2-2	17	CATSDFVGTGFTGELFF	TGTGCCACCAGTGATTTTGTGGGGACAGGGTTCACCGGGGAGCTGTTTTTT
TRBD2	few	TRBV27	TRBJ2-7	14	CASSEVAGAYEQYF	TGTGCCAGCTCCGAGGTAGCGGGAGCTTACGAGCAGTACTTC
-	-	TRBV7-6	TRBJ2-2	17	CASTVTLPDKYTGELFF	TGTGCCAGCACCGTGACCCTTCCGGACAAGTACACCGGGGAGCTGTTTTTT
-	few	TRBV7-3	TRBJ2-1	17	CASSRLPGPSSNNEQFF	TGTGCCAGCAGCCGACTTCCGGGACCTAGCTCTAACAATGAGCAGTTCTTC
-	many	TRBV6-2/TRBV6-3	TRBJ2-5	14	CASSSGTARWTQYF	TGTGCCAGCAGTTCCGGGACCGCAAGATGGACCCAGTACTTC
TRBD1	few	TRBV20-1	TRBJ1-5	14	CSAHRQDREEPQHF	TGCAGTGCCCACCGGCAGGACAGGGAGGAGCCCCAGCATTTT
-	few	TRBV5-4	TRBJ2-3	16	CASSLFSGAGTDTQYF	TGTGCCAGCAGCTTGTTTAGCGGAGCGGGCACAGATACGCAGTATTTT
TRBD1	many	TRBV4-3	TRBJ1-1	15	CASSQDGTGYTEAFF	TGCGCCAGCAGCCAAGATGGGACAGGGTACACTGAAGCTTTCTTT
TRBD2	-	TRBV9	TRBJ2-7	17	CASSVGTSGRYSYEQYF	TGTGCCAGCAGCGTGGGGACTAGCGGGAGATACTCCTACGAGCAGTACTTC
TRBD2	few	TRBV7-8	TRBJ2-7	15	CASSISGGALYEQYF	TGTGCCAGCAGCATAAGCGGGGGGGCCCTCTACGAGCAGTACTTC
TRBD2	many	TRBV2	TRBJ2-2	15	CASSAQRGANGELFF	TGTGCCAGCAGTGCCCAGCGGGGGGCCAACGGGGAGCTGTTTTTT
-	few	TRBV27	TRBJ2-1	16	CASSPRDPGTYNEQFF	TGTGCCAGCAGTCCCCGGGACCCCGGGACCTACAATGAGCAGTTCTTC
TRBD1	few	TRBV20-1	TRBJ2-1	14	CSARTGQGDNEQFF	TGCAGTGCTAGGACGGGACAGGGGGACAATGAGCAGTTCTTC
-	-	TRBV27	TRBJ2-3	18	CASSSSLRDWKSTDTQYF	TGTGCCAGCAGTTCCAGCCTCCGGGACTGGAAAAGCACAGATACGCAGTATTTT
-	many	TRBV4-3	TRBJ2-3	14	CASSQGPLPDTQYF	TGCGCCAGCAGCCAAGGGCCCCTCCCAGATACGCAGTATTTT
-	many	TRBV19	TRBJ2-2	15	CASSIDPVWLGELFF	TGTGCCAGTAGTATAGATCCGGTATGGCTCGGGGAGCTGTTTTTT
-	many	TRBV18	TRBJ2-1	12	CASSQGGNEQFF	TGTGCCAGCTCACAAGGGGGCAATGAGCAGTTCTTC
TRBD2	-	TRBV20-1	TRBJ2-2	17	CSASSTGTSAATGELFF	TGCAGTGCTAGCTCCACCGGGACTAGCGCGGCCACCGGGGAGCTGTTTTTT
-	many	TRBV20-1	TRBJ2-5	11	CSTGGQGTQYF	TGCAGTACTGGGGGGCAGGGGACCCAGTACTTC
TRBD1	few	TRBV25-1	TRBJ2-5	16	CASSSSLGQVQETQYF	TGTGCCAGCAGTTCCTCCTTGGGACAGGTCCAAGAGACCCAGTACTTC
TRBD2	many	TRBV4-1	TRBJ2-1	17	CASSQGALAGGRGKQFF	TGCGCCAGCAGCCAAGGGGCACTAGCGGGGGGGCGGGGTAAGCAGTTCTTC
-	many	TRBV7-2	TRBJ1-5	13	CASSSGGGQPQHF	TGTGCCAGCAGCTCGGGAGGGGGACAGCCCCAGCATTTT
TRBD1	-	TRBV5-4	TRBJ2-2	14	CASSIDRGHPELFF	TGTGCCAGCAGCATTGACAGGGGGCATCCCGAGCTGTTTTTT
TRBD1	-	TRBV20-1	TRBJ2-7	16	CSARPFLDRGPNEQYF	TGCAGTGCTAGACCCTTTTTGGACAGGGGGCCAAACGAGCAGTACTTC
-	many	TRBV6-5	TRBJ1-1	14	CASSSGGQGVRAFF	TGTGCCAGCAGTTCCGGAGGGCAGGGAGTGCGAGCTTTCTTT
TRBD2	many	TRBV15	TRBJ2-2	18	CATSRPGLADTNTGELFF	TGTGCCACCAGCAGACCCGGACTAGCGGATACGAACACCGGGGAGCTGTTTTTT
-	many	TRBV20-1	TRBJ1-1	12	CSASRMNTEAFF	TGCAGTGCTAGTAGGATGAACACTGAAGCTTTCTTT
-	few	TRBV6-1	TRBJ1-5	14	CASSEAVGYQPQHF	TGTGCCAGCAGTGAAGCGGTAGGGTACCAGCCCCAGCATTTT
-	few	TRBV7-2	TRBJ2-7	13	CASSLPGRYEQYF	TGTGCCAGCAGCTTACCAGGGAGATACGAGCAGTACTTC
-	many	TRBV7-9	TRBJ2-3	15	CASSLGGGVTDTQYF	TGTGCCAGCAGCTTGGGTGGAGGGGTCACAGATACGCAGTATTTT
TRBD1	-	TRBV4-1	TRBJ2-3	15	CASNRQGARTDTQYF	TGCGCCAGCAACCGGCAGGGGGCTAGGACAGATACGCAGTATTTT
-	-	TRBV9	TRBJ2-4	15	CASSVGGQAKNIQYF	TGTGCCAGCAGCGTAGGTGGACAAGCCAAAAACATTCAGTACTTC
-	few	TRBV5-6	TRBJ2-7	15	CASSPKWQGFNEQYF	TGTGCCAGCAGCCCAAAGTGGCAGGGGTTTAACGAGCAGTACTTC
TRBD1	many	TRBV5-6	TRBJ2-2	18	CASSLLRSHRGKTGELFF	TGTGCCAGCAGCCTCCTACGATCGCACAGGGGAAAGACCGGGGAGCTGTTTTTT
-	-	TRBV6-1	TRBJ2-1	13	CASSLGGIDEQFF	TGTGCCAGCTCCCTTGGGGGGATCGATGAGCAGTTCTTC
TRBD1	few	TRBV20-1	TRBJ2-7	17	CSARDRVGQGLSYEQYF	TGCAGTGCTAGAGATAGGGTTGGACAGGGCCTTTCCTACGAGCAGTACTTC